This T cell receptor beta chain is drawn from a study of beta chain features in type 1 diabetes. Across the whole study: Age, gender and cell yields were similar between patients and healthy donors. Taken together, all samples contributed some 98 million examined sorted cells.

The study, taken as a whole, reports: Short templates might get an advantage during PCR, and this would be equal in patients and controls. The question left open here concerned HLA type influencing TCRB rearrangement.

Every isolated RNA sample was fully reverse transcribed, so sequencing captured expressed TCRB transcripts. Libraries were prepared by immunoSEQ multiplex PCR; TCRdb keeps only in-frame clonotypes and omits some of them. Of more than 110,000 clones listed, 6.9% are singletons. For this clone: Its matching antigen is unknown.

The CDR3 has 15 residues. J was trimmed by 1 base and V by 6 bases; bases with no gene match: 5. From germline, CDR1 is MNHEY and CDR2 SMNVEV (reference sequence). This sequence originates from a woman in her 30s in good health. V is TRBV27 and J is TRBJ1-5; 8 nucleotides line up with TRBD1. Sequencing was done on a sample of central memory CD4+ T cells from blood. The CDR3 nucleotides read TGTGCCAGCAGGGATAGGACAGGGAGCAATCAGCCCCAGCATTTT. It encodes CASRDRTGSNQPQHF.